The source of this T cell receptor beta chain is a study of T cells in Graves' hyperthyroidism and ophthalmopathy. TCR beta CDR3 regions were amplified from RNA transcripts. A first-round RT-PCR of the TCR CDR3 used the HTBI primer set. TCRdb fed the multiplex PCR reads into MiXCR, producing one record per CDR3 protein. The table lists roughly 570,000 distinct CDR3 sequences, 35% to 55% of them singletons, with around 7.7% in the top ten. V trimming: 4 bases; J trimming: 7 bases; junction bases outside the gene matches: 12. CDR1 and CDR2 (germline): SQVTM, ANQGSEA. The CDR3 is 15 amino acids. The origin of this receptor is a woman younger than 35 with Graves' hyperthyroidism. V usage is TRBV29-1 and J usage is TRBJ2-2, with TRBD1 matching 7 bases. Sequencing input: peripheral blood or thyroid tissue (not recorded which). The CDR3, as DNA: TGCAGCGTTGTGAAACAGGGGCTACGGGGCGGGGAGCTGTTTTTT. Its translation: CSVVKQGLRGGELFF.